This T cell receptor (beta chain) was profiled in a study of OX40 agonist ivuxolimab in advanced cancers. Using immunoSEQ multiplex PCR, the repertoire was profiled, and TCRdb retains in-frame clones only, with some absent. The sample lists over 80,000 clones, less than 90% occurring once. The CDR3 runs 17 residues. Deletions cut 0 bases from V and 3 bases from J, with 15 bases between. Germline CDR1 is SGHNT and CDR2 is YYREEE (reference sequence). This clonotype originated in an adult with an advanced solid tumor such as melanoma, head and neck, liver or kidney cancer. The chain combines TRBV5-4 with TRBJ2-2, with D hard to call. The input for sequencing was CD4+ or CD8+ T cells sorted from blood, taken in a trial of the OX40 agonist ivuxolimab. CDR3 protein: CASSLGLDLVDTGELFF. DNA of the CDR3: TGTGCCAGCAGCTTGGGGCTAGATTTAGTAGACACCGGGGAGCTGTTTTTT.